The table lists the clone carrying this T cell receptor (beta chain) with a few counts. The junction shows a germline mismatch at one end, possibly a read error. These data are taken from a study of identical twins' blood T cells. TCR cDNA libraries were made from RNA using a previously described, modified protocol. Each CDR3 protein is one row after TCRdb ran MiXCR on the 5' RACE reads. The sample yields roughly 340,000 distinct CDR3 sequences, 28% seen once. Reared together, all three twin pairs probably met the same infectious agents and vaccines. The CDR3 contains 16 residues. The germline V gene has CDR1 MNHEY and CDR2 SVGAGI.

The sequencing input was PBMCs. The chain combines TRBV6-5 with TRBJ2-3; TRBD2 might be the D (7 bases). This clonotype was sampled from a woman between 18 and 49 years old in good health. Here the CDR3 DNA reads TGTGCCAGCGGTTACTTGGGGGGGGGCGTCACAGATACGCAGTATTTT. Amino acids: CASGYLGGGVTDTQYF.